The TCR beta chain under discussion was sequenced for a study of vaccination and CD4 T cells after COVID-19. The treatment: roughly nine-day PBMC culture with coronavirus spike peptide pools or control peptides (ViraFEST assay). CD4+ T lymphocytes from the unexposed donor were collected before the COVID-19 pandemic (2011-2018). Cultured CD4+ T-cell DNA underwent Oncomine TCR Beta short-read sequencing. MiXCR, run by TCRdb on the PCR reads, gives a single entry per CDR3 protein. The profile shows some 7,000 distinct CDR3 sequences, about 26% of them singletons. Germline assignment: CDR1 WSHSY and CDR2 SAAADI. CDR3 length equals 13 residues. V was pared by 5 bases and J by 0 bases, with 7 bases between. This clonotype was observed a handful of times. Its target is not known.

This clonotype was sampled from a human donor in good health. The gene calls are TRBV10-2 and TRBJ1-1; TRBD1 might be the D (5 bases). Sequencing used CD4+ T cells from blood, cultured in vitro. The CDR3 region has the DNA TGCGCCAGCAGTAGACAGCTGAACACTGAAGCTTTCTTT. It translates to CASSRQLNTEAFF.